One T cell receptor (beta chain) is described in this entry. In the source study's methods: It was from reference gene primer amplification that nucleated cell counts were estimated. Method: immunoSEQ multiplex PCR; TCRdb's copy keeps in-frame clones and lacks some. V and J calls and clone size follow that table, whereas D and trimming were derived from the DNA. The sample records 110,000 or so clones, around 87% being singletons. These data come from a study of blood T cell repertoires in COVID-19. Whole-study context: Some COVID-19 samples were acute and others convalescent; all came from the United States, Italy and Spain. Sources were T cells, B-cell-depleted T cells, or PBMCs; the material itself was cDNA or gDNA.

From germline, CDR1 is KGHSH and CDR2 LQKENI. This CDR3 spans 15 amino acids. V dropped 5 bases and J dropped 4; count of bases not matched to a gene: 4. The rearrangement uses TRBV18 and TRBJ2-1; 11 nucleotides line up with TRBD2. The sample taken for sequencing was peripheral blood. This sequence was found in a human donor in a cohort sampled during active COVID-19. The CDR3 region has the DNA TGTGCCAGCTCAGCTACTAGCGGGGGATACAATGAGCAGTTCTTC. Protein: CASSATSGGYNEQFF.